A single sample gave rise to the 6 T cell receptor beta chains below, sequenced in a study of shared clonotypes between healthy human individuals. Selected positively for CCR7 and CD45RO-negative, naive CD8 cells excluded terminally differentiated effector memory CD45RA+ cells. Sequencing was performed with immunoSEQ multiplex PCR; in TCRdb, only in-frame clones are kept and a portion is missing. The top ten clones hold more than 1.5% of a sample with about 2.1 million clones, more than 85% of them seen once. Sequencing was performed on naive CD8+ T cells from PBMCs. Receptors originate from a man aged 18 to 30 in good health. Some clones in this sample may be carry-over from other donors' samples.

The count of this clone is one. The chain employs TRBV9 and TRBJ2-1, with D unclear. V was trimmed by 2 bases and J by 7 bases, leaving 16 bases between them. The CDR3 runs to 15 residues. CDR1 is SGDLS and CDR2 is YYNGEE in the germline V gene. As DNA, the CDR3 is TGTGCCAGCAGCGTCCGTCCCCTGGGTTGGAATGAGCAGTTCTTC. Residues: CASSVRPLGWNEQFF.

The rearrangement joins TRBV5-4 to TRBJ2-2; 7 bases align to TRBD2. Trimming removed 0 bases from V and 4 bases from J; junction bases left unmatched: 6. The length of the CDR3 is 16 residues. Germline values: CDR1 SGHNT, CDR2 YYREEE (reference sequence). The CDR3 here is CASSLAGLESTGELFF. The DNA for the CDR3 is TGTGCCAGCAGCTTGGCCGGACTAGAATCCACCGGGGAGCTGTTTTTT. Looking up the rest from reference TRBV5-4 and TRBJ2-2 gives the full variable domain: ETGVTQSPTHLIKTRGQQVTLRCSSQSGHNTVSWYQQALGQGPQFIFQYYREEENGRGNFPPRFSGLQFPNYSSELNVNALELDDSALYLCASSLAGLESTGELFFGEGSRLTVL.

This chain joins TRBV6-5 and TRBJ1-1; a weak D match, TRBD1 (6 bases). Per germline, CDR1 MNHEY and CDR2 SVGAGI. The CDR3 contains 13 residues. With 0 bases removed from V and 8 bases from J, the gap between germline ends came to 10 bases. The CDR3, as DNA: TGTGCCAGCAGTTACTCAAACAGGGTGGAAGCTTTCTTT. Protein sequence: CASSYSNRVEAFF.

This clone occurred once. The chain joins TRBV4-1 to TRBJ2-7; 7 bases agree with TRBD2. This CDR3 spans 16 amino acids. Trimming cost V 0 bases and J 0 bases; bases outside gene matches: 5. Germline-derived CDR1 and CDR2 are MGHRA and YSYEKL. The CDR3 spells CASSQEHTSVSYEQYF. CDR3 nucleotide sequence: TGCGCCAGCAGCCAAGAACACACTAGCGTCTCCTACGAGCAGTACTTC.

This clone came up a few times. The CDR3 region has the DNA TGTGCCAGCAGCTTAGCCGGGACAGGGGATCCCTACACCTTC. This sequence encodes CASSLAGTGDPYTF. This rearrangement joins TRBV7-9 to TRBJ1-2, with 10 bases fitting TRBD1. Per germline, CDR1 SEHNR and CDR2 FQNEAQ (reference sequence). CDR3 length: 14 residues. The trim removed 0 bases at V and 10 bases at J, leaving 5 bases unmatched.

In DNA form, the CDR3 reads TGTGCCAGCCAATCCTCGGTAGGGAACATCTACAATGAGCAGTTCTTC. Encoded protein: CASQSSVGNIYNEQFF. V is TRBV27 and J is TRBJ2-1; D uncertain. Germline V CDR1 and CDR2: MNHEY, SMNVEV (reference sequence). The CDR3 consists of 16 residues. Trimming stripped 8 bases from V and 3 bases from J, with 20 bases between.